What follows are 19 T cell receptor beta chains derived from one specimen sequenced in a study of blood T cells in healthy people across ages. The second PCR ran about 6 to 12 cycles with a sample-barcoded 5' primer and J-beta primers. TCRdb ran MiXCR on the 5' RACE reads and lists one entry per CDR3 protein. The data hold 780,000 or so distinct CDR3 sequences, with roughly 56% observed a single time. Sequencing was carried out using blood. The source of these receptors is a man aged 35 to 55 in good health.

This chain joins TRBV6-5 and TRBJ2-5; D gene ambiguous. Per germline, CDR1 MNHEY and CDR2 SVGAGI. V lost 2 bases, J lost 5 bases, and 9 bases lay in between. The CDR3 loop spans 13 amino acids. In DNA, the CDR3 is TGTGCCAGCAGTTACCCGGACGGGGAGACCCAGTACTTC. The encoded protein is CASSYPDGETQYF.

J is TRBJ1-6 and V is TRBV12-3 or TRBV12-4; weak D call: TRBD1 (6 bases). V was trimmed by 5 bases and J by 8 bases, leaving 16 bases between them. This CDR3 comprises 15 residues. CDR3 residues: CASSRPGQTDSPLHF. As DNA, the CDR3 is TGTGCCAGCAGTCGGCCGGGACAAACCGATTCACCCCTCCACTTT.

This chain joins TRBV5-5 and TRBJ2-5, with 12 bases aligning to TRBD2. Germline-derived CDR1 and CDR2 are SGHKS and YYEKEE (reference sequence). The CDR3 is made up of 17 amino acids. V shed 3 bases and J 0 bases; nucleotides not matched to a gene: 6. In DNA, the CDR3 is TGTGCCAGCAGCTCCGGACTAGCGGGGCCCTACCAAGAGACCCAGTACTTC. Its protein product is CASSSGLAGPYQETQYF.

This clonotype was counted a single time. The chain combines TRBV3-1 with TRBJ2-3; D is unresolved. Germline V gene sequence: CDR1 LGHDT, CDR2 YNNKEL (reference sequence). This CDR3 spans 18 amino acids. V was pared by 0 bases and J by 1 base, with 17 bases between. The CDR3 spells CASSQEMDLEGGTDTQYF. Here the CDR3 DNA reads TGTGCCAGCAGCCAAGAAATGGATCTAGAAGGAGGCACAGATACGCAGTATTTT.

This clonotype came up once. The chain combines TRBV4-2 with TRBJ2-7; 8 bases line up with TRBD2. With V trimmed by 0 bases and J by 0 bases, 7 bases remained unmatched. In germline, CDR1 is LGHNA, CDR2 YNFKEQ. The CDR3 covers 17 residues. The CDR3, as DNA: TGTGCCAGCAGCCAAGATCTGACGGGACTAGTCTCCTACGAGCAGTACTTC. As protein: CASSQDLTGLVSYEQYF.

The V gene is TRBV4-1, the J gene TRBJ2-1; 8 bases are shared with TRBD2. Germline CDR1 reads MGHRA; CDR2 reads YSYEKL. Losses at the gene ends were 3 bases for V and 3 bases for J; bases not matched to a gene: 1. The CDR3 totals 14 residues. CDR3 residues: CASSQRGVYNEQFF. The CDR3 coding sequence is TGCGCCAGCAGCCAGCGGGGGGTCTACAATGAGCAGTTCTTC.

The gene calls are TRBV15 and TRBJ2-1; D ambiguous. From germline, CDR1 is LNHNV and CDR2 YYDKDF (reference sequence). V dropped 1 base and J dropped 0 bases, with 4 bases sitting between them. The CDR3 is made up of 14 amino acids. The CDR3 loop is CATSRAGSYNEQFF. In nucleotides, the CDR3 is TGTGCCACCAGCAGAGCCGGCTCCTACAATGAGCAGTTCTTC.

The chain is built from TRBV7-8 and TRBJ1-1; D perhaps matches TRBD1 (6 bases). Germline V CDR1 and CDR2: SGHVS, FQNEAQ. Trimming took off 5 bases at V and 0 bases at J, with 13 bases between the two ends. This CDR3 spans 15 amino acids. The CDR3: CASSLTGTMNTEAFF. The CDR3 coding sequence is TGTGCCAGCAGCCTTACAGGGACCATGAACACTGAAGCTTTCTTT.

The CDR3 is CASRPWGPQALAGGEQFF. The CDR3 DNA is TGTGCCAGCAGGCCCTGGGGACCCCAGGCGCTAGCGGGAGGAGAGCAGTTCTTC. The chain employs TRBV28 and TRBJ2-1; 11 nucleotides agree with TRBD2. Trimming removed 6 bases from V and 10 bases from J; junction bases left unmatched: 20. This CDR3 comprises 18 residues. Germline CDR1 is MDHEN and CDR2 is SYDVKM.

This clonotype was counted a few times. The chain has TRBV5-1 and TRBJ2-3; unclear D gene. CDR1 SGHRS and CDR2 YFSETQ come from the germline V gene. V shed 0 bases and J shed 5 bases, with 16 bases lying between them. This CDR3 spans 16 amino acids. The CDR3, as DNA: TGCGCCAGCAGCTTGGCGTTAGCAGAATGGGGAGATACGCAGTATTTT. Residues: CASSLALAEWGDTQYF. The full variable domain, with the rest looked up from reference TRBV5-1 and TRBJ2-3, is KAGVTQTPRYLIKTRGQQVTLSCSPISGHRSVSWYQQTPGQGLQFLFEYFSETQRNKGNFPGRFSGRQFSNSRSEMNVSTLELGDSALYLCASSLALAEWGDTQYFGPGTRLTVL.

This clonotype has a handful of counts. This chain connects TRBV29-1 to TRBJ2-1, with TRBD2 identical over 8 bases. V dropped 3 bases and J dropped 7; count of bases not matched to a gene: 8. The CDR3 totals 14 residues. Per the germline V gene, CDR1 is SQVTM and CDR2 is ANQGSEA. The CDR3 spells CSVEGAGARNEQFF. In DNA, the CDR3 is TGCAGCGTTGAGGGAGCGGGAGCGAGGAATGAGCAGTTCTTC.

V and J are TRBV7-2 and TRBJ2-7, with 8 bases matching TRBD2. This CDR3 is 17 amino acids long. The junction had 10 bases not matched to a gene; V was cut back by 1 base and J by 2 bases. Germline CDR1 is SGHTA and CDR2 is FQGNSA. The CDR3 sequence is CASSLGPTSGGPYEQYF. The CDR3 DNA reads TGTGCCAGCAGCTTAGGGCCAACTAGCGGAGGACCCTACGAGCAGTACTTC.

This clonotype was observed a handful of times. The rearrangement uses TRBV29-1 and TRBJ2-7, with D perhaps matching TRBD2 (5 bases). The CDR3 is 14 amino acids. In germline, CDR1 is SQVTM, CDR2 ANQGSEA. With 0 bases removed from V and 2 bases from J, the gap between germline ends came to 11 bases. The CDR3 DNA follows: TGCAGCGTTGAAGACCCGGACTCCACCTACGAGCAGTACTTC. Protein sequence: CSVEDPDSTYEQYF.

This clonotype came up a few times. The chain couples TRBV28 to TRBJ1-2; D might be TRBD1 (6 bases). The ends were cut back, 8 bases at V and 8 bases at J, with 18 bases in the middle. This CDR3 has 13 amino acids. In germline, CDR1 is MDHEN, CDR2 SYDVKM. The CDR3 here is CASPSPGAGGYTF. As DNA, the CDR3 is TGTGCCAGCCCCTCCCCGGGGGCAGGAGGCTACACCTTC.

The chain combines TRBV5-6 with TRBJ2-5; the match to TRBD1 covers 8 bases. There are 15 residues in the CDR3. In germline, CDR1 is SGHDT, CDR2 YYEEEE. V gave up 2 bases and J gave up 2 bases; unmatched junction bases: 5. The CDR3 DNA sequence: TGTGCCAGCAGCTTTCGACAGGGGAATCAAGAGACCCAGTACTTC. This encodes CASSFRQGNQETQYF.

This clonotype has ten or more counts. This chain links TRBV21-1 with TRBJ2-5; TRBD1 was called by the table and not checked on the DNA. TRBV21-1 is a documented pseudogene. CDR3 length: 13 amino acids. CDR3 loop: CASSNRGQETQYF. The CDR3 DNA sequence: TGTGCCAGCAGCAATAGGGGACAAGAGACCCAGTACTTC.

The CDR3 DNA reads TGTGCCACCAGTGACCCCAGGGCCAGCTATGGCTACACCTTC. As protein: CATSDPRASYGYTF. The rearrangement uses TRBV24-1 and TRBJ1-2; D is perhaps TRBD1 (5 bases). This CDR3 spans 14 amino acids. V lost 4 bases to trimming and J lost 4 bases, with 12 bases between them. Per germline, CDR1 KGHDR and CDR2 SFDVKD.

V and J are TRBV12-3 or TRBV12-4 and TRBJ2-7; D gene uncertain. The CDR3 runs 14 residues. The germline V and J ends were trimmed by 2 bases and 7 bases, with 15 bases remaining between them. CDR3 protein: CASSLPESDNEQYF. In nucleotides, the CDR3 is TGTGCCAGCAGTTTACCAGAATCTGACAATGAGCAGTACTTC.

The V call is TRBV7-3, the J call TRBJ2-1; D is ambiguous. This CDR3 spans 12 amino acids. Germline CDR1 is SGHTA and CDR2 is FQGTGA. V lost 4 bases and J lost 8, with 9 bases in between. CDR3 residues: CASSSDVYEQFF. The CDR3 nucleotides read TGTGCCAGCAGCTCGGACGTATATGAGCAGTTCTTC.